Here is one TCR beta chain with its context. Its target is unknown. TCRdb recomputed calls from the multiplex PCR reads with MiXCR, one row per CDR3 protein. The sample consists of fewer than 90,000 distinct CDR3 sequences, around 30% of them appearing once. These data are taken from a study of breast tumors, draining lymph nodes, adjacent tissues. Points from the study as a whole: That most tumor T cells come from lymph nodes remained unproven.

Breast cancer patients provided tissue from their axillary draining lymph nodes. Sequencing was carried out using axillary lymph node tissue. The origin of this receptor is a female donor with breast cancer. Some clones in this sample may be carry-over from other donors' samples.

DNA of the CDR3: TGTGCCAGCAGCTTACCAGCGGGAGCAATAGATACGCAGTATTTT. As protein: CASSLPAGAIDTQYF. The chain combines TRBV11-2 with TRBJ2-3; TRBD2 matches 8 bases. Germline trimming cut 2 bases from V and 5 bases from J; bases unmatched to any gene: 6. CDR1 and CDR2 from the germline V gene are SGHAT and FQNNGV. The CDR3 is 15 amino acids.